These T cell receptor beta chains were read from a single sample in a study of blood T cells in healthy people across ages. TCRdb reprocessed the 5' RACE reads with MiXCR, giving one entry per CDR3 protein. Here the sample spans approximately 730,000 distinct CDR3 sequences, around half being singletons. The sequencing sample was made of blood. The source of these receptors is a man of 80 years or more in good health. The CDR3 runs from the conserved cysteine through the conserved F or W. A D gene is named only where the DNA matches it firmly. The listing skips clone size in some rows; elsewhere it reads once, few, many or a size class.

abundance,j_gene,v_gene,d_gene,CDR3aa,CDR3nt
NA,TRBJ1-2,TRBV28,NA,CASSRPGKGGYTF,TGTGCCAGCAGCCGCCCCGGCAAGGGTGGCTACACCTTC
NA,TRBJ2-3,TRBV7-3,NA,CASSLSSSADTQYF,TGTGCCAGCAGCTTATCCTCCTCGGCAGATACGCAGTATTTT
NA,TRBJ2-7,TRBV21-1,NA,CASSSPWTETSGVYYEQYF,TGTGCCAGCAGCTCTCCATGGACGGAGACTAGCGGAGTGTACTACGAGCAGTACTTC
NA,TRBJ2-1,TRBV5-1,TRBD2,CASSQTSGLDNEQFF,TGCGCCAGCAGCCAGACTAGCGGACTCGACAATGAGCAGTTCTTC
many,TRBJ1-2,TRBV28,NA,CASRILNYGYTF,TGTGCCAGCAGGATCCTCAACTATGGCTACACCTTC
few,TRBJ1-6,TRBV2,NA,CASTVRTGNSPLHF,TGTGCCAGCACGGTCAGGACGGGAAATTCACCCCTCCACTTT
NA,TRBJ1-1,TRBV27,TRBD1,CASSGDSNTEAFF,TGTGCCAGCAGCGGGGACAGCAACACTGAAGCTTTCTTT
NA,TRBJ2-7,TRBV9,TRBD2,CASSDSGRDYEQYF,TGTGCCAGCAGCGATAGCGGGAGGGACTACGAGCAGTACTTC
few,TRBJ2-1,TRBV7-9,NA,CASSLVGFGQFF,TGTGCCAGCAGCTTAGTGGGGTTTGGACAGTTCTTC
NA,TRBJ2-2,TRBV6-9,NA,CASSYRRLRGTGELFF,TGTGCCAGCAGTTATAGGAGACTCCGGGGCACCGGGGAGCTGTTTTTT
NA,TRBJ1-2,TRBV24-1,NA,CATSDLPGGNYGYTF,TGCGCCACCAGTGATTTGCCGGGGGGTAACTATGGCTACACCTTC
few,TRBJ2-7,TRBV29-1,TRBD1,CSVYPGQGYEQYF,TGCAGCGTCTATCCGGGACAGGGATACGAGCAGTACTTC
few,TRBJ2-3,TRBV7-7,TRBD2,CASSSTAGGADTQYF,TGTGCTAGCAGCTCAACAGCGGGAGGGGCAGATACGCAGTATTTT
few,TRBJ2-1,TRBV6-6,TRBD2,CASIDGRNSYNEQFF,TGTGCCAGCATCGACGGGAGGAACTCCTACAATGAGCAGTTCTTC